A single T cell receptor (beta chain) is shown here with its context. Its antigen remains undetermined. No base-level quality is on record; no much larger clone is a single base apart. This entry comes from a study of somatic mutations in cytotoxic T cells in rheumatoid arthritis (dated by TCRdb to between 2016 and 2019). Describing the broader study: Right after diagnosis and prior to the start of any treatment, around 28 ml EDTA of peripheral blood was drawn from patients. TCRB deep sequencing covered roughly 60 patients with rheumatoid arthritis along with about 20 healthy controls. In newly diagnosed rheumatoid arthritis without treatment, the study examined if expanded CD8+ T-cell clones harbor somatic mutations, relying on TCRB deep sequencing to characterize clonality. Some T-cell populations stained with V beta antibodies were sorted by flow on a FACSAria II or Sony SH800 to nearly 100% purity, with sorted V beta1+ cells additionally subjected to TCRB sequencing. Patient and control groups had essentially identical median ages. What the study reported, not specific to this receptor: CD8+ clonality increased with age in patients (Spearman r of about 0.5) but not in healthy controls. In about an eighth of the roughly 65 patients, more than 20% of CD8+ cells belonged to the largest CD8+ clone, while several identical CD8+ TCRB sequences were shared between blood and synovial fluid. The finding that TRBV07 was slightly underrepresented in patients was left unadjusted for multiple comparisons. It was unknown which antigens the expanded CD8+ clones targeted, and their absence from virus-specific databases did not exclude viral specificity. There was no significant difference in CD8+ T-cell clonality between rheumatoid arthritis patients and age-matched healthy controls.

Clipping removes 4 bases from V and 0 bases from J, with 7 as the unmatched junction base count. Its CDR3 holds 17 amino acids, cysteine through phenylalanine. Only the CDR3 DNA stays, 51 bases, in frame from base 1. The germline V gene sets CDR1 to MGHRA and CDR2 to YSYEKL. Positive magnetic bead selection on an AutoMACS was used to isolate CD4+ and CD8+ cells, with flow cytometry used to check purity. After a first flow cytometry screen using a TCR V beta antibody panel, clonal expansions were characterized through TCRB deep sequencing of sorted CD8+ fractions. Peripheral blood mononuclear cells were obtained using density gradient separation with Ficoll-Paque PLUS. Nucleospin Tissue or Tissue XS kits were used to extract DNA from CD4-enriched, CD8-enriched or PBMC samples, and a Qubit 2.0 fluorometer was used for quantification. TCRB CDR3 sequencing used the immunoSEQ assay on genomic DNA. Turning to the authors' computational methods: Patient CD8+ clones larger than 1% were compared against published virus-specific TCRB sequences, and only a few matched. Nothing other than productive TCRB rearrangements was included in the analyses. Clonality was calculated as a Shannon entropy-based productive clonality index, and a clone was defined by a unique TCRB CDR3 sequence. Repertoire overlap for a pair of samples was computed from each clone's template counts relative to total templates per sample. V-gene usage measured by flow cytometry correlated with TCRB sequencing V-gene usage, with a Spearman r of roughly 0.55. The immuneACCESS repertoire file appears here via TCRdb, limited to in-frame rearrangements. These files lack a portion of the clones; in checked studies, under half of the deficit traces to unresolved V genes, and the cause of the others is not known. V and J calls plus clone size are reproduced from that table; the DNA served to infer D and trimming. Across this sample there are approximately 23,000 clones, with more than 65% seen only once. Of the sample, approximately 10% falls within the top ten clones.

The specimen was CD8+ T cells sorted from blood. The chain couples TRBV4-1 to TRBJ2-1; 9 of the junction bases match TRBD2. The clonotype comes from an adult with rheumatoid arthritis. The DNA reads as follows: TGCGCCAGCAGCCGCGGGGGGGGGAGAAGCTCCTACAATGAGCAGTTCTTC. This codes for CASSRGGGRSSYNEQFF.